A selection of T cell receptor beta chains follows, all from one sample in a study of T-cell reconstitution after alpha-beta-depleted transplantation in children. TCRdb redid the calling of the PCR reads with MiXCR, one entry per CDR3 protein. The sample has 90,000 to 100,000 distinct CDR3 sequences; 10% to 15% are singletons. The starting material was PBMCs from the stem cell graft donor, obtained from the stem cell graft. These receptors were taken from a human donor who donated a stem cell graft to a child with inherited bone marrow failure. CDR3s include the opening cysteine and the closing phenylalanine or tryptophan. The D gene is left open where the match is weak. Not all rows give a size; the values are once, few, many and, for expanded clones, a class.

>NA|TRBJ2-1|NA|TRBV4-1
TGCGCCAGCAGCCGACAGAGATCCTACAATGAGCAGTTCTTC
CASSRQRSYNEQFF
>many|TRBJ1-4|NA|TRBV5-5
TGTGCCAGCAGCTTGGCCTTCGCGGGCAATGAAAAACTGTTTTTT
CASSLAFAGNEKLFF
>many|TRBJ2-5|NA|TRBV7-2
TGTGCCAGCAGCTTAGGTGGGAGTCTACAAGAGACCCAGTACTTC
CASSLGGSLQETQYF
>many|TRBJ2-7|TRBD1|TRBV20-1
TGCAGTCCTCAACCCGGGACAGGGTTCTACGAGCAGTACTTC
CSPQPGTGFYEQYF
>many|TRBJ2-3|NA|TRBV4-1
TGCGCCAGCAGCCAAGTAGTTAAAGATACGCAGTATTTT
CASSQVVKDTQYF
>many|TRBJ2-7|TRBD2|TRBV27
TGTGCCAGCAGTTTAATAGCCCATCCGGGGGGCGAGCAGTACTTC
CASSLIAHPGGEQYF
>few|TRBJ2-1|NA|TRBV10-3
TGTGCCATCAGTGAGTCGACGGGGTACAATGAGCAGTTCTTC
CAISESTGYNEQFF
>many|TRBJ2-7|TRBD2|TRBV15
TGTGCCACCAGCAGAGGACTAGCGGGGGCCTACGAGCAGTACTTC
CATSRGLAGAYEQYF
>many|TRBJ2-4|NA|TRBV28
TGTGCCAGCAGTTTAAGGGTAAAGAGGGTTCAGTACTTC
CASSLRVKRVQYF
>many|TRBJ2-7|NA|TRBV28
TGTGCCAGCAGTTTAGGCAGCTTTTCCTACGAGCAGTACTTC
CASSLGSFSYEQYF
>NA|TRBJ1-3|TRBD1|TRBV7-9
TGTGCCAGCAGCTTAAGACAGGGTGCTGGAAACACCATATATTTT
CASSLRQGAGNTIYF
>NA|TRBJ2-1|TRBD1|TRBV28
TGTGCCAGCACCTGGACAGGGGAAGGGAATGAGCAGTTCTTC
CASTWTGEGNEQFF
>many|TRBJ2-1|TRBD1|TRBV27
TGTGCCAGCAGTTTCCCGACCAACAGGGGTCGTTTGGACAATGAGCAGTTCTTC
CASSFPTNRGRLDNEQFF
>many|TRBJ2-2|NA|TRBV7-9
TGTGCCAGCAGCCCCAATTGGGAAGGCGGGGAGCTGTTTTTT
CASSPNWEGGELFF
>many|TRBJ2-1|NA|TRBV18
TGTGCCAGCTCACCAAAGGGTCTACGGTCCTACAATGAGCAGTTCTTC
CASSPKGLRSYNEQFF
>NA|TRBJ1-5|NA|TRBV30
TGTGCCTGGAGTGTGGACAGAAGCAATCAGCCCCAGCATTTT
CAWSVDRSNQPQHF
>many|TRBJ1-6|NA|TRBV4-3
TGCGCCAGCAGCCTGGGGGGAACGGATTCACCCCTCCACTTT
CASSLGGTDSPLHF
>many|TRBJ2-3|NA|TRBV6-2/TRBV6-3
TGTGCCAGCAGTTACCCACCGGGCCCTAGCACAGATACGCAGTATTTT
CASSYPPGPSTDTQYF
>many|TRBJ2-7|NA|TRBV20-1
TGCAGTGCTAGAGGATTACACGCCGTTGGCTCCGAGCAGTACTTC
CSARGLHAVGSEQYF
>many|TRBJ1-6|NA|TRBV4-1
TGCGCCAGCAGCCTAAAAGGGCAGATTCTTAATTCACCCCTCCACTTT
CASSLKGQILNSPLHF
>many|TRBJ2-5|NA|TRBV4-3
TGCGCCAGCAGCCAAGAGACCCAGTACTTC
CASSQETQYF
>many|TRBJ2-2|NA|TRBV24-1
TGTGCCACCATCGACGCGAACACCGGGGAGCTGTTTTTT
CATIDANTGELFF
>NA|TRBJ1-4|NA|TRBV29-1
TGCAGCGTCGCCTCAAATGAAAAACTGTTTTTT
CSVASNEKLFF
>many|TRBJ2-2|TRBD2|TRBV24-1
TGTGCCACCAGTGAGGCGGGAGGGCCGTCCGGGGAGCTGTTTTTT
CATSEAGGPSGELFF
>many|TRBJ2-1|TRBD2|TRBV5-5
TGTGCCAGCAACGGACTAGCGGGGGGGCAGGATGAGCAGTTCTTC
CASNGLAGGQDEQFF
>many|TRBJ2-1|TRBD2|TRBV20-1
TGCAGTGCGCGAGCGGGACCCAGCTCCTACAATGAGCAGTTCTTC
CSARAGPSSYNEQFF
>many|TRBJ1-1|NA|TRBV7-2
TGTGCCAGCAGCTATAGAAAAGGCACTGAAGCTTTCTTT
CASSYRKGTEAFF
>many|TRBJ2-1|NA|TRBV7-3
TGTGCCAGCAGCCTCCACGGGGGCGGTGAGCAGTTCTTC
CASSLHGGGEQFF
>many|TRBJ1-2|NA|TRBV20-1
TGCAGTGCTAGAGAGACTTCCAGGGGTACTAACTATGGCTACACCTTC
CSARETSRGTNYGYTF
>few|TRBJ1-5|TRBD1|TRBV20-1
TGCAGTGCCTCTGGACAGGAGGATCAGCCCCAGCATTTT
CSASGQEDQPQHF
>many|TRBJ1-5|NA|TRBV4-1
TGCGCCAGCAGCCAAGATCGGGGGCAGCCCCAGCATTTT
CASSQDRGQPQHF
>many|TRBJ1-1|TRBD1|TRBV29-1
TGCAGCTTTTCAGCCGGGACAGGGAACACTGAAGCTTTCTTT
CSFSAGTGNTEAFF
>many|TRBJ1-1|NA|TRBV4-3
TGCGCCAGCAGCCAAAGCCGGACGAAATATGAAGCTTTCTTT
CASSQSRTKYEAFF
>many|TRBJ2-1|TRBD1|TRBV7-9
TGTGCCAGCAGCCGGGACAGGGTTTACAATGAGCAGTTCTTC
CASSRDRVYNEQFF
>NA|TRBJ1-1|NA|TRBV7-9
TGTGCCAGCAGCTTAGGGGTTGAAGGCACTGAAGCTTTCTTT
CASSLGVEGTEAFF
>many|TRBJ2-6|NA|TRBV5-1
TGCGCCAGCAGCTTGGAGCCAGCTTCAATCTCTGGGGCCAACGTCCTGACTTTC
CASSLEPASISGANVLTF
>many|TRBJ2-5|TRBD2|TRBV18
TGTGCCAGCTCACTCGTGCTAGCGGGAGGGCCGTTGGAGACCCAGTACTTC
CASSLVLAGGPLETQYF
>many|TRBJ1-1|TRBD1|TRBV20-1
TGCAGTGCCCCGGACAGGGGTGGGTTACGCAACACTGAAGCTTTCTTT
CSAPDRGGLRNTEAFF
>NA|TRBJ1-2|NA|TRBV5-1
TGCGCCAGCAGCGGGGGACCTTCACACGGCTACACCTTC
CASSGGPSHGYTF
>NA|TRBJ2-7|TRBD1|TRBV27
TGTGCCAGCAGTTTACAGGGACAGGCCTTCTACGAGCAGTACTTC
CASSLQGQAFYEQYF
>few|TRBJ1-5|TRBD1|TRBV23-1
TGCGCCAGCAGTCACCACGGACAGGGAAGCTCTATCGGTTGCAATCAGCCCCAGCATTTT
CASSHHGQGSSIGCNQPQHF
>many|TRBJ2-2|TRBD1|TRBV5-1
TGCGCCAGCAGCTCCGATCACTGGGACAGGATTTTCGGGGAGCTGTTTTTT
CASSSDHWDRIFGELFF
>few|TRBJ1-1|NA|TRBV6-5
TGTGCCAGCAGTTACCGACTAGGACGGCTGAACACTGAAGCTTTCTTT
CASSYRLGRLNTEAFF
>many|TRBJ2-1|TRBD2|TRBV20-1
TGCAGTGCTGGGGGGGGAAGGAATGAGCAGTTCTTC
CSAGGGRNEQFF
>NA|TRBJ2-7|TRBD2|TRBV12-3/TRBV12-4
TGTGCCAGCAGTTTAGGACTAGCGGGAGTCTACGAGCAGTACTTC
CASSLGLAGVYEQYF
>many|TRBJ2-5|NA|TRBV20-1
TGCAGTGCTAGAGAAGGACAGAGCCAAGAGACCCAGTACTTC
CSAREGQSQETQYF
>many|TRBJ2-3|NA|TRBV7-7
TGTGCCAGCAGTTTTACTGGGGGCCTCGGCGATACGCAGTATTTT
CASSFTGGLGDTQYF